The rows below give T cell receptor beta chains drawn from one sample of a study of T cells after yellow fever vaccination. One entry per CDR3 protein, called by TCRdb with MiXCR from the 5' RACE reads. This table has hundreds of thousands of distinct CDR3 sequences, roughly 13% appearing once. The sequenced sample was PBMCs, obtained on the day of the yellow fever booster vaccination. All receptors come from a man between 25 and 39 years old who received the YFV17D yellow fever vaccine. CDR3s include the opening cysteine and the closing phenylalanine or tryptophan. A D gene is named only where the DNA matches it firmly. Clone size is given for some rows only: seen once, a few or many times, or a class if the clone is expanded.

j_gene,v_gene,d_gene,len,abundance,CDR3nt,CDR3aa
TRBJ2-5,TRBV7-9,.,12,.,TGTGCCAGCAGCGCGCAGCAAGAGACCCAGTACTTC,CASSAQQETQYF
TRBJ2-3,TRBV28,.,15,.,TGTGCCAGCAGTCCTGTACAACGGTCCACAGATACGCAGTATTTT,CASSPVQRSTDTQYF
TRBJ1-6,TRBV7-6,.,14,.,TGTGCCAGCAGCAATAGGGGCGCGGGTTCACCCCTCCACTTT,CASSNRGAGSPLHF
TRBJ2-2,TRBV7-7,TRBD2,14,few,TGTGCTAGCAGCTTGGCGCTAGCGGCCGGGGAGCTGTTTTTT,CASSLALAAGELFF
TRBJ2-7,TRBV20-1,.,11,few,TGCAGTGCCCTCGGCGCGAGCGAGCAGTACTTC,CSALGASEQYF
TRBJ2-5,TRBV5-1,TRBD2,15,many,TGCGCCAGCAGCTTGGCCGGACTAGCGGGAGAGACCCAGTACTTC,CASSLAGLAGETQYF
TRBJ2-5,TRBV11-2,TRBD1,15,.,TGTGCCAGCAGCTTGGTGCAGGGGGTCCAAGAGACCCAGTACTTC,CASSLVQGVQETQYF
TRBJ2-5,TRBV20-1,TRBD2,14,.,TGCAGTGCTAGAGATGCTAGCGGGGTAGAGACCCAGTACTTC,CSARDASGVETQYF
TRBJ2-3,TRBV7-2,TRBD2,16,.,TGTGCCAGCAGCCTAGGAACGGGACTAGCATCGGATACGCAGTATTTT,CASSLGTGLASDTQYF
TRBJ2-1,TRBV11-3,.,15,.,TGTGCCAGCAGCTTATTTTCGGACAACTACAATGAGCAGTTCTTC,CASSLFSDNYNEQFF
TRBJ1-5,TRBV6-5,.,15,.,TGTGCCAGCAGTTGGGGCAGAGGAGGGGGTCAGCCCCAGCATTTT,CASSWGRGGGQPQHF
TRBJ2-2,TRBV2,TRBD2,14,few,TGTGCCAGCAGCTTACTAGCGGGAGGTGGGGAGCTGTTTTTT,CASSLLAGGGELFF
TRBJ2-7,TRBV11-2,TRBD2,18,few,TGTGCCAGCAGCTTAAGGGAAGGACTAGCGGGTACTTCCTACGAGCAGTACTTC,CASSLREGLAGTSYEQYF
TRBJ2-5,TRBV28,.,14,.,TGTGCCAGCAGTTTCCCTGGACAGCAAGAGACCCAGTACTTC,CASSFPGQQETQYF
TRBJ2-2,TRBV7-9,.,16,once,TGTGCCAGCAGAAAAGTGGGCGGGACGAACACCGGGGAGCTGTTTTTT,CASRKVGGTNTGELFF
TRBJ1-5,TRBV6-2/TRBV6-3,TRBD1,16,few,TGTGCCAGCAGCCCCGCCGGACAGGGGGCCTGGCAGCCCCAGCATTTT,CASSPAGQGAWQPQHF
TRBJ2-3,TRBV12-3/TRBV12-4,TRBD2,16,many,TGTGCCAGCAGTCCCCTCTACGGGAGGGACACAGATACGCAGTATTTT,CASSPLYGRDTDTQYF
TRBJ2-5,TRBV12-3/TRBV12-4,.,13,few,TGTGCCAGCAGTTTGTCTAGCGAAGAGACCCAGTACTTC,CASSLSSEETQYF
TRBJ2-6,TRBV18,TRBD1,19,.,TGTGCCAGCTTACTCTCCACGAACAGGGGATTCTCTGGGGCCAACGTCCTGACTTTC,CASLLSTNRGFSGANVLTF
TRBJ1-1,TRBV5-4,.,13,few,TGTGCCAGCAGCTTGACCCGGGAAACTGAAGCTTTCTTT,CASSLTRETEAFF
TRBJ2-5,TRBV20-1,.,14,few,TGCAGTGCTAGAGATCGTAGGGCGGGGGAGACCCAGTACTTC,CSARDRRAGETQYF
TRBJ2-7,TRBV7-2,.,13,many,TGTGCCAGCAGCTCCCATGAGTTGGGGGAGCAGTACTTC,CASSSHELGEQYF
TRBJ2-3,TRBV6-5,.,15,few,TGTGCCAGCAGTTACTCGGGAGCAGGCACAGATACGCAGTATTTT,CASSYSGAGTDTQYF
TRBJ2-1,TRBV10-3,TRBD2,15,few,TGTGCCATCATGGCAGGACTAGCGGGGATAAATGAGCAGTTCTTC,CAIMAGLAGINEQFF
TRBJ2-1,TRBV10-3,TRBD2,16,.,TGTGCCATCAGTGAGTCGGGGACTACCTCCTACAATGAGCAGTTCTTC,CAISESGTTSYNEQFF
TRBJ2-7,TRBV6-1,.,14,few,TGTGCCAGCAGTCCCCCGGAGGGAGGCTACGAGCAGTACTTC,CASSPPEGGYEQYF
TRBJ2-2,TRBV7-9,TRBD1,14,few,TGTGCCAGCATCTTACAGGGGAGCACCGGGGAGCTGTTTTTT,CASILQGSTGELFF
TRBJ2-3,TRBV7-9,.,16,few,TGTGCCAGCAGCCTTCTTGCCTCCCCGCACACAGATACGCAGTATTTT,CASSLLASPHTDTQYF
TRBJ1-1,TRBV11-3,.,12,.,TGTGCCAGCAGCCGGGGATACACTGAAGCTTTCTTT,CASSRGYTEAFF
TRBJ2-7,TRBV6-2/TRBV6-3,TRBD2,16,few,TGTGCCAGCAGTTACGCTAGGACGGGAGGCACCTACGAGCAGTACTTC,CASSYARTGGTYEQYF
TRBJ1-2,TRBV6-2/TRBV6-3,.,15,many,TGTGCCAGCAGTTACCCCCCCCCGGGGTGGTATGGCTACACCTTC,CASSYPPPGWYGYTF
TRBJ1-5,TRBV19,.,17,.,TGTGCCAGTAGTATAGATCGGTTCAGTTATAGCAATCAGCCCCAGCATTTT,CASSIDRFSYSNQPQHF
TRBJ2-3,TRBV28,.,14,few,TGTGCCAGCAGTTTCGAGGGGCTCACAGATACGCAGTATTTT,CASSFEGLTDTQYF
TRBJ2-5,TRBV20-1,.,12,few,TGCAGTGCAAGGACATCTCAAGAGACCCAGTACTTC,CSARTSQETQYF
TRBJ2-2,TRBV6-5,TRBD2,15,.,TGTGCCAGCCGTTTCGGGACTAGCGGGACCGGGGAGCTGTTTTTT,CASRFGTSGTGELFF
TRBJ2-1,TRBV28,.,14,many,TGTGCCAGCAGCCCAATATCGCTCCACAATGAGCAGTTCTTC,CASSPISLHNEQFF
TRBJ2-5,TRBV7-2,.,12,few,TGTGCCAGCAGCGTCGACAGATCACTCCAGTACTTC,CASSVDRSLQYF
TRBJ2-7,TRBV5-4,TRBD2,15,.,TGTGCCAGCAGTCTAGCGGGAGCTACTTCCTACGAGCAGTACTTC,CASSLAGATSYEQYF
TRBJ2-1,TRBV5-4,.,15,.,TGTGCCAGCAGCCCGGTTGACAGCTTAAACAATGAGCAGTTCTTC,CASSPVDSLNNEQFF
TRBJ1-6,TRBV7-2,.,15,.,TGTGCCAGCAGCTTAGGGGGGACGCCGAATTCACCCCTCCACTTT,CASSLGGTPNSPLHF
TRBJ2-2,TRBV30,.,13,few,TGTGCCTGCAAAGCCACCCCCGCCGGGGAGCTGTTTTTT,CACKATPAGELFF
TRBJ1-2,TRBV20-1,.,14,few,TGCAGTGCCACCCACCCCGCAGGGAACTATGGCTACACCTTC,CSATHPAGNYGYTF
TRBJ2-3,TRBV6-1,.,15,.,TGTGCCAGCAGTCCCCGGGGTAGCAGAACAGATACGCAGTATTTT,CASSPRGSRTDTQYF
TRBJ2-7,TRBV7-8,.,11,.,TGTGCCAGCAGCATGCGCATGGGGCAGTACTTC,CASSMRMGQYF
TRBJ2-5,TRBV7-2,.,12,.,TGTGCCAGCAGCTTAGGTTTTGTGACCCAGTACTTC,CASSLGFVTQYF
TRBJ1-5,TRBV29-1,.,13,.,TGCAGCGTTGAGGCAGGGCCGGGTCAGCCCCAGCATTTT,CSVEAGPGQPQHF
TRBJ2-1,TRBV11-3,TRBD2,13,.,TGTGCCAGCAGCTCCGGGACTAGTAAAGAGCAGTTCTTC,CASSSGTSKEQFF
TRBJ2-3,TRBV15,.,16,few,TGTGCCACCAGCAGAGGAGACAGACCTAGCACAGATACGCAGTATTTT,CATSRGDRPSTDTQYF
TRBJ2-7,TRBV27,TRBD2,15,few,TGTGCCAGCAGTTTAGGGCGGGAGCCCCCCTACGAGCAGTACTTC,CASSLGREPPYEQYF
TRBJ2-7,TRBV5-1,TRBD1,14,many,TGCGCCAGCAGAAGGGACAGGGGGCGATACGAGCAGTACTTC,CASRRDRGRYEQYF
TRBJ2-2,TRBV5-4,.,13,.,TGTGCCAGCAGCTTGCCTAGCGCCGGGGAGCTGTTTTTT,CASSLPSAGELFF
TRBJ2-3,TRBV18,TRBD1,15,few,TGTGCCAGCTCAACCACTTCACAGGGGACAGATACGCAGTATTTT,CASSTTSQGTDTQYF
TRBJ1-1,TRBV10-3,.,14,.,TGTGCCATCAGTGACCAGGGGCAGAACACTGAAGCTTTCTTT,CAISDQGQNTEAFF
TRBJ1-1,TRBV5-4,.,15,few,TGTGCCAGCAGCGTAGAACCGGAGTCGAACACTGAAGCTTTCTTT,CASSVEPESNTEAFF
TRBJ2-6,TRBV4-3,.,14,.,TGCGCCAGCAGCCCGTCACCAGGGGCCAACGTCCTGACTTTC,CASSPSPGANVLTF
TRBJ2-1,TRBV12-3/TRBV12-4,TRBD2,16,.,TGTGCCAGCAGTTTAGTCAAAGCGGGAGTGTTCCATGAGCAGTTCTTC,CASSLVKAGVFHEQFF
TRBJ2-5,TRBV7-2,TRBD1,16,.,TGTGCCAGCAGCTTAGGGACAGGGATACTCCAAGAGACCCAGTACTTC,CASSLGTGILQETQYF